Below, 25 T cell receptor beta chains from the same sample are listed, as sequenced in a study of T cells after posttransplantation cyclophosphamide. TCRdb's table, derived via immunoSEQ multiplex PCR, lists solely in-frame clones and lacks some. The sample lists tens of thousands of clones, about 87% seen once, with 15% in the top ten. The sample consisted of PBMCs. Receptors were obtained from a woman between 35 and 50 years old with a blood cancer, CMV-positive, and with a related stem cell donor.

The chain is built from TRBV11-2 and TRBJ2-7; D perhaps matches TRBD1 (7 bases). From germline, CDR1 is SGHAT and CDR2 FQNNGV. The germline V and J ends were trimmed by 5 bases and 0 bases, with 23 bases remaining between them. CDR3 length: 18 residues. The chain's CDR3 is CASSRAGGLRGTSYEQYF. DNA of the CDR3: TGTGCCAGCAGCCGCGCAGGGGGATTGCGGGGAACCTCCTACGAGCAGTACTTC.

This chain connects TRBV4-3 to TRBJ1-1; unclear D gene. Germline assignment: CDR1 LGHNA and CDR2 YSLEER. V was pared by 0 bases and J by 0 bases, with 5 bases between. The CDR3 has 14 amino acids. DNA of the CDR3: TGCGCCAGCAGCCAAGAGAGGATGAACACTGAAGCTTTCTTT. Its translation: CASSQERMNTEAFF.

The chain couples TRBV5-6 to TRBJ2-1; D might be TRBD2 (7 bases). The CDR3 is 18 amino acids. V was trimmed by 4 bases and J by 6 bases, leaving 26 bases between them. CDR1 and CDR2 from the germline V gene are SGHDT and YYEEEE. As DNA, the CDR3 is TGTGCCAGCAGCAACTTTAGGGGGGGGGCCTCGGGCGGCAATGAGCAGTTCTTC. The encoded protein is CASSNFRGGASGGNEQFF.

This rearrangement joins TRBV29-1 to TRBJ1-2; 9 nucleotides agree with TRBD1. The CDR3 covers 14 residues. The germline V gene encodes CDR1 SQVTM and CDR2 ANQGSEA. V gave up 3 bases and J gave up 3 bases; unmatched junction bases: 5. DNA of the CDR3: TGCAGCGTTGAGTCGGGACAGGGTTACTATGGCTACACCTTC. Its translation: CSVESGQGYYGYTF.

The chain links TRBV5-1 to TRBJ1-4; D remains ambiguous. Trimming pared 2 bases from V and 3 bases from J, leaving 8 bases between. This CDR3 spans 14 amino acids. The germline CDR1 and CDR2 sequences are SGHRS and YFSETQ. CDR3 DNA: TGCGCCAGCAGCTTCGGGTGGGCTAATGAAAAACTGTTTTTT. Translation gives CASSFGWANEKLFF.

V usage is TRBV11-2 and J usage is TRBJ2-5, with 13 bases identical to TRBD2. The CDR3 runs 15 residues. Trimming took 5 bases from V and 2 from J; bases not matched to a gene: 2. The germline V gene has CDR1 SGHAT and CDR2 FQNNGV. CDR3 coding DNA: TGTGCCAGCAGCCCACTAGCGGGGGGGCAAGAGACCCAGTACTTC. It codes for CASSPLAGGQETQYF.

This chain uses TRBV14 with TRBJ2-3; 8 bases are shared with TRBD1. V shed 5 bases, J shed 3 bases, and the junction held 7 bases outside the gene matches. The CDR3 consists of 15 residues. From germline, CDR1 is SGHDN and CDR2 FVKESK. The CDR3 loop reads CASSYTGGRTDTQYF. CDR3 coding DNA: TGTGCCAGCAGCTATACAGGGGGGCGAACAGATACGCAGTATTTT.

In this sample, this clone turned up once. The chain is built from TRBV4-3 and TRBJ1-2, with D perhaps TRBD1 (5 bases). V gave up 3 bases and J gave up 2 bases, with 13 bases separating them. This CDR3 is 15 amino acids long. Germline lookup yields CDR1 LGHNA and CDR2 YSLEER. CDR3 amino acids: CASSQGQGSNYGYTF. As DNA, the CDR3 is TGCGCCAGCAGCCAGGGGCAGGGTTCCAACTATGGCTACACCTTC.

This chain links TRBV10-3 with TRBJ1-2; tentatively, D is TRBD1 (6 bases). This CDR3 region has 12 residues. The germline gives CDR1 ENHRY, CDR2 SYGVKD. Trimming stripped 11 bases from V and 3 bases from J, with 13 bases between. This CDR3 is CAAQGNDYGYTF. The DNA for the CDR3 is TGTGCCGCACAGGGAAACGACTATGGCTACACCTTC.

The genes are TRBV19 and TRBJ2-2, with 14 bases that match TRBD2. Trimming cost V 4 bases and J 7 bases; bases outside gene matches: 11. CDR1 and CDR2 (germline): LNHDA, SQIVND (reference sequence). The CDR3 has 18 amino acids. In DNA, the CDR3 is TGTGCCAGTAGTACCCGCCCCCGACTAGCGGGGGGGAACGGGGAGCTGTTTTTT. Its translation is CASSTRPRLAGGNGELFF. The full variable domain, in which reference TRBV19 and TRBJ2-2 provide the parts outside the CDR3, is DGGITQSPKYLFRKEGQNVTLSCEQNLNHDAMYWYRQDPGQGLRLIYYSQIVNDFQKGDIAEGYSVSREKKESFPLTVTSAQKNPTAFYLCASSTRPRLAGGNGELFFGEGSRLTVL.

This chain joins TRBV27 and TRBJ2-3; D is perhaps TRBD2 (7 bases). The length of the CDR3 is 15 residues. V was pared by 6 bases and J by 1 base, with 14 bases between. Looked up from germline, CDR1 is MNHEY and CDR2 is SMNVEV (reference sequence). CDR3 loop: CASRSLGGGTDTQYF. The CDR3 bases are TGTGCCAGCAGATCCCTAGGGGGGGGCACAGATACGCAGTATTTT.

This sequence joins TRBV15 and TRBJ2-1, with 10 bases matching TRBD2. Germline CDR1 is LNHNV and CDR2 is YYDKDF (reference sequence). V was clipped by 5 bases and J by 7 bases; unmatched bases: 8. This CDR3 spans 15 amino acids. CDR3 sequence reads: CATSQTSGAENEQFF. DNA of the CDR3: TGTGCCACCAGCCAAACTAGCGGGGCGGAGAATGAGCAGTTCTTC.

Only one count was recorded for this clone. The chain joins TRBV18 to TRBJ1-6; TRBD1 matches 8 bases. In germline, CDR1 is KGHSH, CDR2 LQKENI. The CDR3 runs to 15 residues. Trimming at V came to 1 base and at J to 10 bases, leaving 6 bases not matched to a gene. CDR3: CASSPQTGDTSPLHF. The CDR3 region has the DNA TGTGCCAGCTCACCACAGACAGGGGATACGTCACCCCTCCACTTT.

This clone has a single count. The CDR3 sequence is CASSRDKETQYF. For the CDR3, the DNA is TGTGCCAGCAGCAGGGACAAGGAGACCCAGTACTTC. This chain uses TRBV6-5 with TRBJ2-5; maybe TRBD1 (6 bases). This CDR3 contains 12 residues. Germline V gene lookup returns CDR1 MNHEY and CDR2 SVGAGI. The V end was cut by 6 bases, the J end by 5 bases, with 10 bases between.

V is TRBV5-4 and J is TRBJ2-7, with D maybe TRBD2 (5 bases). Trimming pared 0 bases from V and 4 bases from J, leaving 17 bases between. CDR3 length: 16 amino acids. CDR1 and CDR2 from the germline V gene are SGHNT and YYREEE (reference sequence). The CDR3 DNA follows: TGTGCCAGCAGCTTGGGAAAGACGGCGCGGAGGTACGAGCAGTACTTC. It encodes CASSLGKTARRYEQYF.

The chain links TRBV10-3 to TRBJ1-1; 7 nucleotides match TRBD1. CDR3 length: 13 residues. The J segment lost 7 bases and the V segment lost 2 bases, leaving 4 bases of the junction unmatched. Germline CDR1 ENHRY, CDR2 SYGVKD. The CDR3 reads CAISEAGQVEAFF. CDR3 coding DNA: TGTGCCATCAGTGAGGCCGGACAGGTTGAAGCTTTCTTT.

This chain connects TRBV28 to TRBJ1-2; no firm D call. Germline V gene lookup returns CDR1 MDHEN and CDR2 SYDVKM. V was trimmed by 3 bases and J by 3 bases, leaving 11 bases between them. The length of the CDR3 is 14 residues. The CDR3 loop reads CASSLEERDYGYTF. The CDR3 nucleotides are TGTGCCAGCAGTTTGGAGGAAAGAGACTATGGCTACACCTTC.

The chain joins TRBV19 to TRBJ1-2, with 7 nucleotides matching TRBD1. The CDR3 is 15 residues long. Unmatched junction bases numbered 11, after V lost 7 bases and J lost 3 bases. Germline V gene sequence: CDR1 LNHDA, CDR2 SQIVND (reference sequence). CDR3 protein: CASTPKGAMHYGYTF. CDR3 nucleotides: TGTGCCAGTACCCCTAAGGGGGCCATGCACTATGGCTACACCTTC.

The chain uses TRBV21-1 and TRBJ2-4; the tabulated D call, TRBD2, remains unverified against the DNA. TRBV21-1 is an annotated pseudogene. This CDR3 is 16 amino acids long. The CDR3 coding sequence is TGTGCCAGCAGCAAAGGCGGGGGCGAAGCCAAAAACATTCAGTACTTC. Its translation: CASSKGGGEAKNIQYF.

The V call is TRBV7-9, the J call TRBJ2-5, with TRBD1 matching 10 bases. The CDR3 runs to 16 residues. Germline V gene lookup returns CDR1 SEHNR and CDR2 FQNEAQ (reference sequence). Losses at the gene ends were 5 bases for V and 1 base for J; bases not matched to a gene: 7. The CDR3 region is CASSLGDRGLQETQYF. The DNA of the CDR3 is TGTGCCAGCAGCCTAGGGGACAGGGGACTCCAAGAGACCCAGTACTTC.

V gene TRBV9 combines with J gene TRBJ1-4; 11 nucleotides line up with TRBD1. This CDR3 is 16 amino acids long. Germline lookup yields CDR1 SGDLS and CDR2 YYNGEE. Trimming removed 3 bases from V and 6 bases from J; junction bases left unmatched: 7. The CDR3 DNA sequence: TGTGCCAGCAGCGCGACCGGGACAGGGGGTTATGAAAAACTGTTTTTT. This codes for CASSATGTGGYEKLFF. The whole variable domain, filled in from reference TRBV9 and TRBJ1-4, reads DSGVTQTPKHLITATGQRVTLRCSPRSGDLSVYWYQQSLDQGLQFLIQYYNGEERAKGNILERFSAQQFPDLHSELNLSSLELGDSALYFCASSATGTGGYEKLFFGSGTQLSVL.

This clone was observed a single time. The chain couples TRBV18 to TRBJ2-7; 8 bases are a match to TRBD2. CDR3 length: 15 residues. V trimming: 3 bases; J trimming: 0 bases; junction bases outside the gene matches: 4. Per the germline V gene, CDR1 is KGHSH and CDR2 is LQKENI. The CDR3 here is CASSPGGAGSYEQYF. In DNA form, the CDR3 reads TGTGCCAGCTCACCCGGGGGGGCAGGCTCCTACGAGCAGTACTTC. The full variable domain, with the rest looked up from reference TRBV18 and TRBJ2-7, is NAGVMQNPRHLVRRRGQEARLRCSPMKGHSHVYWYRQLPEEGLKFMVYLQKENIIDESGMPKERFSAEFPKEGPSILRIQQVVRGDSAAYFCASSPGGAGSYEQYFGPGTRLTVT.

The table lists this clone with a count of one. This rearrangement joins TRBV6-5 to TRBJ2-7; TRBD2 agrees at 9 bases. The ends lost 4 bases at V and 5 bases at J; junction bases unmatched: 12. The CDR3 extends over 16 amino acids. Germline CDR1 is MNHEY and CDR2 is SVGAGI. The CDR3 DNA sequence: TGTGCCAGCAGTTCCCTCCACCAGCGGGGGGAGCACGAGCAGTACTTC. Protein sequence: CASSSLHQRGEHEQYF.

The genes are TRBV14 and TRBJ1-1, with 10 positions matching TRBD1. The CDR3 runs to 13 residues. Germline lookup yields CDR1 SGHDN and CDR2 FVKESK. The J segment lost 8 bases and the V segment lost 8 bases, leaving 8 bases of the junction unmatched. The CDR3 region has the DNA TGTGCCAGCGCCCGGGACAGGGGCTCCGAAGCTTTCTTT. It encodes CASARDRGSEAFF.

CDR3 DNA sequence: TGCGCCAGCAGCCAAGATCTGACGGGGTACTATGGCTACACCTTC. Translating gives CASSQDLTGYYGYTF. The V and J genes are TRBV4-1 and TRBJ1-2; no definite D call. Germline V gene sequence: CDR1 MGHRA, CDR2 YSYEKL. The CDR3 is 15 residues long. The ends were cut back, 0 bases at V and 3 bases at J, with 11 bases in the middle.